The clone carrying this T cell receptor beta chain appeared once. The data are from a study of T cell changes during pregnancy in multiple sclerosis. The CDR3 length is 16 residues. V was trimmed by 4 bases and J by 2 bases, leaving 15 bases between them. The V gene's germline CDR1 is SNHLY and CDR2 FYNNEI. Method: immunoSEQ multiplex PCR; TCRdb's copy keeps in-frame clones and lacks some. This table has tens of thousands of clones, 90% appearing once. This receptor was taken from a female donor with multiple sclerosis, enrolled in a pregnancy study. This specimen consisted of CD4+ T cells from peripheral blood mononuclear cells, obtained in the second trimester of pregnancy. The chain couples TRBV2 to TRBJ2-1; TRBD2 might be the D (5 bases). The CDR3 region is CASSVLSTEAYNEQFF. CDR3 nucleotides: TGTGCCAGCAGTGTATTGTCGACGGAGGCCTACAATGAGCAGTTCTTC.